The present T cell receptor (beta chain) was sequenced within a study of cytomegalovirus exposure and HLA in healthy donors. The overall study: The Caucasian-associated ancestry cluster contained around four fifths of the roughly 390 genotyped donors.

PCR used 60 Vbeta primers and 13 Jbeta primers. Measured with immunoSEQ multiplex PCR; TCRdb has only the in-frame clones, and not every one. The sample comprises roughly 90,000 clones, about 81% of which are singletons, and 2.1% rests with the top ten. V lost 4 bases to trimming and J lost 8 bases, with 15 bases between them. Per germline, CDR1 SGHKS and CDR2 YYEKEE (reference sequence). The CDR3 runs 13 residues. Study results and limitations: The study listed roughly 160 cytomegalovirus-associated TCR beta chains.

Concerning this clone itself: Its antigen is currently unknown.

V gene TRBV5-5 combines with J gene TRBJ1-1; D is unclear. The TCR was taken from a man between 18 and 35 years old in good health and CMV-seronegative. The material sequenced was PBMCs. CDR3 in DNA: TGTGCCAGCAGCGCTTTACTTAGAGGCGAAGCTTTCTTT. It encodes CASSALLRGEAFF. The full variable domain, with the rest looked up from reference TRBV5-5 and TRBJ1-1, is DAGVTQSPTHLIKTRGQQVTLRCSPISGHKSVSWYQQVLGQGPQFIFQYYEKEERGRGNFPDRFSARQFPNYSSELNVNALLLGDSALYLCASSALLRGEAFFGQGTRLTVV.